The 19 T cell receptor beta chains listed next were all sequenced from one sample in a study of tumor and adjacent non-tumor tissue in lung cancer. A modified ARM-PCR protocol with three rounds of nested PCR amplified TCRbeta. In TCRdb, the multiplex PCR reads were re-called with MiXCR into one record per CDR3 protein. The data hold 60,000 to 65,000 distinct CDR3 sequences, with around 61% observed a single time. No cell sorting was done before RNA was extracted from the tissue. More than 3 cm separated this lung sample from the edge of the tumor. Sequencing used distant non-tumor lung tissue. These TCRs come from a man between 65 and 85 years old with non-small cell lung cancer.

In the case of this clonotype: Being one base from a much bigger clone, this may be a read error. The conserved phenylalanine or tryptophan normally closing the CDR3 is absent here, so this likely arose from a read error. V gene TRBV5-1 combines with J gene TRBJ2-5, with a weak D call TRBD1 (5 bases). The V gene's germline CDR1 is SGHRS and CDR2 YFSETQ. The ends were cut back, 0 bases at V and 2 bases at J, with 11 bases in the middle. This CDR3 contains 15 residues. CDR3 protein: CASSLAAGWQETQYL. The CDR3 nucleotides read TGCGCCAGCAGCTTGGCGGCAGGGTGGCAAGAGACCCAGTACTTA.

This clonotype was observed at least ten times. The rearrangement uses TRBV29-1 and TRBJ2-3, with D maybe TRBD1 (6 bases). The germline gives CDR1 SQVTM, CDR2 ANQGSEA. V was clipped by 6 bases and J by 2 bases, with 15 bases between them. The CDR3 consists of 14 residues. The CDR3 reads CSVSGTPFTDTQYF. DNA of the CDR3: TGCAGCGTCTCCGGGACACCTTTCACAGATACGCAGTATTTT.

The chain recombines TRBV7-9 with TRBJ2-7; D is undetermined. Germline V gene data show CDR1 as SEHNR and CDR2 as FQNEAQ (reference sequence). This CDR3 region has 14 residues. V was clipped by 2 bases and J by 2 bases, with 10 bases between them. This chain's CDR3 is CASSLSGAAYEQYF. Here the CDR3 DNA reads TGTGCCAGCAGCTTATCCGGAGCTGCCTACGAGCAGTACTTC.

About this clonotype itself: A much larger clone lies a single base off, so this may be a read error. The chain's CDR3 is CASSLFGYEQFF. The DNA for the CDR3 is TGTGCCAGCAGTCTTTTTGGGTACGAGCAGTTCTTC. V usage is TRBV12-3 or TRBV12-4 and J usage is TRBJ2-7, with D uncertain. The end of the DNA aligns better with TRBJ2-1, so the J call may be wrong. The CDR3 sequence is 12 residues long.

Of note for this clonotype: A much larger clone sits a single nucleotide away, making a read error possible. The V gene is TRBV4-2, the J gene TRBJ2-3, with TRBD2 matching 7 bases. Per germline, CDR1 LGHNA and CDR2 YNFKEQ. The CDR3 runs 17 residues. The CDR3 DNA reads as TGTGCCTGCAGCCAAGACCGGCAGCGGGGAAACACAGATACGCAGTATTTT. Translated, it gives CACSQDRQRGNTDTQYF.

As to this clonotype: A much bigger clone sits one base away, suggesting this may be a read error. This chain links TRBV6-2 or TRBV6-3 with TRBJ2-5, with unresolved D. The CDR3 covers 12 residues. Germline lookup yields CDR1 MNHEY and CDR2 SVGEGT. CDR3 loop: CASTNIQETQCF. The CDR3, as DNA: TGTGCCAGCACGAACATCCAAGAGACCCAGTGCTTC.

As concerns this clonotype: One base away lies a much larger clone, so this may be a sequencing read error. The J gene is TRBJ2-7, the V gene TRBV13; no definite D call. Looked up from germline, CDR1 is PRHDT and CDR2 is FYEKMQ (reference sequence). The CDR3 sequence is 16 residues long. This chain's CDR3 is CAGSRTLAPRSYEQYF. For the CDR3, the DNA is TGTGCCGGCAGCAGGACGTTGGCCCCACGTTCATACGAGCAGTACTTC.

Points on this clonotype: Since a much larger clone is just one base distant, this may be a read error. V gene TRBV20-1 combines with J gene TRBJ2-1; 11 bases align to TRBD2. V gave up 7 bases and J gave up 0 bases; unmatched junction bases: 5. The germline V gene has CDR1 DFQATT and CDR2 SNEGSKA (reference sequence). This CDR3 region has 15 residues. The CDR3 DNA sequence: TGCAGTGTTCGACTAGCGGGGAGCTCCTACAATGAGCAGTTCTTC. Protein: CSVRLAGSSYNEQFF.

This clonotype was seen only a few times. The rearrangement joins TRBV2 to TRBJ2-1; 14 bases match TRBD2. This CDR3 is built from 18 residues. Per germline, CDR1 SNHLY and CDR2 FYNNEI. J lost 9 bases, V lost 4 bases, and 14 bases had no gene match. The CDR3 spells CASSGTMSGLAGVTEQFF. For the CDR3, the DNA is TGTGCCAGCAGTGGTACCATGTCGGGACTAGCGGGAGTTACTGAGCAGTTCTTC.

In the case of this clonotype: The germline gene is not matched at one end of the junction; a read error may be the cause. This chain joins TRBV11-1 and TRBJ2-7, with D unresolved. Germline-derived CDR1 and CDR2 are SGHAT and FQDESV (reference sequence). The CDR3 is made up of 15 amino acids. CDR3 in amino acids: CASNLGPASSYVQYF. As DNA, the CDR3 is TGTGCCAGCAACTTAGGACCAGCGAGCTCCTACGTGCAGTACTTC. Together with reference TRBV11-1 and TRBJ2-7, the CDR3 gives the full variable domain: EAEVAQSPRYKITEKSQAVAFWCDPISGHATLYWYRQILGQGPELLVQFQDESVVDDSQLPKDRFSAERLKGVDSTLKIQPAELGDSAMYLCASNLGPASSYVQYFGPGTRLTVT.

In the case of this clonotype: The CDR3 does not end in the conserved phenylalanine or tryptophan, so this is likely a read error. CDR3 sequence: CASGLGREKLFS. DNA for the CDR3: TGTGCCAGCGGCTTAGGTAGAGAAAAACTGTTTTCT. This chain joins TRBV11-2 and TRBJ1-4; D call uncertain. The CDR3 extends over 12 amino acids. Germline V gene sequence: CDR1 SGHAT, CDR2 FQNNGV.

This clonotype occurred many times. CDR3 region: CASSYGRNYGYTF. The CDR3 DNA follows: TGCGCCAGCAGTTATGGCAGGAACTATGGCTACACCTTC. The chain joins TRBV10-2 to TRBJ1-2; unclear D gene. Germline CDR1 reads WSHSY; CDR2 reads SAAADI. CDR3 length: 13 residues. V lost 5 bases and J lost 2, with 9 bases in between.

In regard to this clonotype: A read error may be the cause here, since a much bigger clone is one base away. The chain employs TRBV4-1 and TRBJ2-3; D may be TRBD1 (5 bases). CDR1 MGHRA and CDR2 YSYEKL come from the germline V gene. The CDR3 consists of 14 residues. CDR3 region: CVSSQEHRTDTQYF. The CDR3 bases are TGCGTCAGCAGCCAAGAGCACAGGACAGATACGCAGTATTTT.

On this clonotype: A clone one base away is much larger, so this may be a read error. The chain uses TRBV5-4 and TRBJ2-3, with 10 bases aligning to TRBD2. V trimming: 2 bases; J trimming: 0 bases; junction bases outside the gene matches: 9. CDR3 length: 18 amino acids. Germline CDR1 SGHNT, CDR2 YYREEE (reference sequence). This chain's CDR3 is CASSFIAGGLSSTDTQYF. CDR3 DNA sequence: TGTGCCAGCAGCTTCATAGCGGGAGGCTTATCTAGCACAGATACGCAGTATTTT.

This clonotype was detected many times. The rearrangement uses TRBV10-1 and TRBJ2-1; D gene uncertain. Germline values: CDR1 WNHNN, CDR2 SYGVQD (reference sequence). V was trimmed by 2 bases and J by 4 bases, leaving 9 bases between them. This CDR3 is 14 amino acids long. The CDR3 nucleotides read TGCGCCAGCAGTGAGACGCTCAATTACAATGAGCAGTTCTTC. This sequence encodes CASSETLNYNEQFF.

There are many counts of this clonotype. This chain uses TRBV20-1 with TRBJ2-7, with D possibly matching TRBD2 (6 bases). The V gene's germline CDR1 is DFQATT and CDR2 SNEGSKA (reference sequence). The V and J ends lost 6 bases and 3 bases respectively, with 12 bases between them. This CDR3 region has 12 residues. CDR3 DNA: TGCAGTGCGAGCGGGCCTATCTACGAGCAGTACTTC. Amino acid sequence: CSASGPIYEQYF.

This sequence joins TRBV11-2 and TRBJ1-1, with a possible D match to TRBD1 (6 bases). Trimming took off 5 bases at V and 0 bases at J, with 13 bases between the two ends. The CDR3 is made up of 15 amino acids. Looked up from germline, CDR1 is SGHAT and CDR2 is FQNNGV. The CDR3 coding sequence is TGTGCCAGCAGCCTTACAGGGACGGTGAACACTGAAGCTTTCTTT. This translates into CASSLTGTVNTEAFF.

This clonotype was counted at least ten times. J is TRBJ2-7 and V is TRBV29-1; unclear D gene. With 2 bases removed from V and 3 bases from J, the gap between germline ends came to 8 bases. The CDR3 has 12 residues. The germline V gene has CDR1 SQVTM and CDR2 ANQGSEA. The DNA for the CDR3 is TGCAGCGTTGAAACGACCCTCTACGAGCAGTACTTC. Translating gives CSVETTLYEQYF.

Concerning this clonotype: Lacking the conserved final phenylalanine or tryptophan, this CDR3 likely reflects a read error. V and J are TRBV29-1 and TRBJ1-1; 8 positions match TRBD1. The CDR3 loop spans 13 amino acids. Germline V gives CDR1 SQVTM, CDR2 ANQGSEA. The CDR3 region has the DNA TGCAGAGTCAGGGGGCGCGTCGACACTGGAGCTTTCGTT. Translating gives CRVRGRVDTGAFV.